A selection of T cell receptor beta chains follows, all from one sample in a study of a mutant IDH1 vaccine in newly diagnosed glioma. Profiled with immunoSEQ multiplex PCR; TCRdb holds only in-frame clones, not every one. The sample has around 56,000 clones; 75% to 85% are singletons. No antigen has been assigned to these receptors. This specimen consisted of PBMCs, obtained from a glioma patient whose treatment included an IDH1 peptide vaccine. These receptors were collected from a man aged 30 to 45 with glioma. Each CDR3 is given with its conserved first and last residue. Each record gives: clone size, D gene, V gene, J gene, CDR3 protein, CDR3 DNA. The D gene is left open where the match is weak. Some rows mark clone size as missing; the rest say once, few, many or name a class of expanded clone.

size: -
D: -
V: TRBV5-6
J: TRBJ1-2
CDR3: CASSLINNYGYTF
DNA: TGTGCCAGCAGCCTAATCAACAACTATGGCTACACCTTC

size: -
D: -
V: TRBV20-1
J: TRBJ1-2
CDR3: CSAGGDYGYTF
DNA: TGCAGCGCGGGGGGAGACTATGGCTACACCTTC

size: -
D: TRBD2
V: TRBV2
J: TRBJ2-3
CDR3: CASNPSGGGGTDTQYF
DNA: TGTGCCAGCAATCCCTCGGGCGGGGGTGGCACAGATACGCAGTATTTT

size: -
D: -
V: TRBV5-1
J: TRBJ1-2
CDR3: CASSLLQGGVAGYTF
DNA: TGCGCCAGCAGCTTACTACAGGGCGGAGTGGCTGGCTACACCTTC

size: -
D: -
V: TRBV29-1
J: TRBJ2-7
CDR3: CSVEFPGNYEQYF
DNA: TGCAGCGTTGAATTCCCAGGGAACTACGAGCAGTACTTC

size: -
D: -
V: TRBV18
J: TRBJ2-7
CDR3: CASSPLEGDSYEQYF
DNA: TGTGCCAGCTCACCATTAGAAGGGGACTCCTACGAGCAGTACTTC

size: -
D: TRBD2
V: TRBV7-2
J: TRBJ2-7
CDR3: CASSLLPPLGGSSYEQYF
DNA: TGTGCCAGCAGCTTACTGCCCCCCTTGGGGGGGAGCTCCTACGAGCAGTACTTC

size: -
D: -
V: TRBV29-1
J: TRBJ2-2
CDR3: CSVVRGDGGTGELFF
DNA: TGCAGCGTTGTTAGGGGGGACGGGGGAACCGGGGAGCTGTTTTTT

size: -
D: -
V: TRBV4-1
J: TRBJ2-7
CDR3: CASSQVGGGGLSYEQYF
DNA: TGCGCCAGCAGCCAAGTTGGAGGAGGGGGACTCTCCTACGAGCAGTACTTC

size: -
D: TRBD1
V: TRBV5-1
J: TRBJ2-1
CDR3: CASSIGTGGNEQFF
DNA: TGCGCCAGCAGCATCGGGACAGGGGGAAATGAGCAGTTCTTC

size: -
D: TRBD1
V: TRBV13
J: TRBJ2-7
CDR3: CASSNRDRRYEQYF
DNA: TGTGCCAGCAGCAACCGGGACAGGAGATACGAGCAGTACTTC

size: -
D: -
V: TRBV10-2
J: TRBJ1-6
CDR3: CASSEYRDYSPLHF
DNA: TGCGCCAGCAGTGAGTACAGGGACTACTCACCCCTCCACTTT

size: -
D: -
V: TRBV19
J: TRBJ1-1
CDR3: CASSPQTYNMNTEAFF
DNA: TGTGCCAGTAGTCCCCAAACTTATAATATGAACACTGAAGCTTTCTTT

size: few
D: -
V: TRBV2
J: TRBJ1-2
CDR3: CASRADFLRQDGYTF
DNA: TGTGCCAGCAGAGCCGATTTCCTACGGCAGGATGGCTACACCTTC

size: -
D: -
V: TRBV13
J: TRBJ2-6
CDR3: CASSSGGQTSGANVLTF
DNA: TGTGCCAGCAGCTCTGGCGGCCAGACCTCTGGGGCCAACGTCCTGACTTTC

size: few
D: TRBD1
V: TRBV6-5
J: TRBJ1-1
CDR3: CASSYLDRFTEAFF
DNA: TGTGCCAGCAGTTACCTGGACAGGTTCACTGAAGCTTTCTTT

size: -
D: TRBD1
V: TRBV6-5
J: TRBJ1-1
CDR3: CASWGQGAGNTEAFF
DNA: TGTGCCAGCTGGGGACAGGGGGCGGGAAACACTGAAGCTTTCTTT

size: -
D: -
V: TRBV2
J: TRBJ1-6
CDR3: CASSLEIRGRNSPLHF
DNA: TGTGCCAGCAGTCTCGAGATCCGCGGGCGGAATTCACCCCTCCACTTT

size: -
D: TRBD1
V: TRBV11-3
J: TRBJ2-2
CDR3: CASSYRGNTGELFF
DNA: TGTGCCAGCAGCTACAGGGGGAACACCGGGGAGCTGTTTTTT

size: -
D: -
V: TRBV5-1
J: TRBJ2-1
CDR3: CASSFRVGGSYNEQFF
DNA: TGCGCCAGCAGCTTCCGTGTGGGGGGCTCCTACAATGAGCAGTTCTTC

size: -
D: TRBD2
V: TRBV6-1
J: TRBJ2-7
CDR3: CASSRLAGRTYEQYF
DNA: TGTGCCAGCAGTCGCTTAGCGGGGAGGACCTACGAGCAGTACTTC

size: -
D: -
V: TRBV5-1
J: TRBJ2-1
CDR3: CASSPELDREQFF
DNA: TGCGCCAGCAGCCCAGAATTAGACAGGGAGCAGTTCTTC